This T cell receptor beta chain came from a study of blood T cell repertoires in COVID-19. CDR3 size: 12 residues. The germline gives CDR1 SGHDN, CDR2 FVKESK. A word on this clone: Sequence at one end of the junction differs from germline and may be a read error.

Data came from immunoSEQ multiplex PCR; TCRdb stores just in-frame clones and leaves some out. Found here are tens of thousands of clones, just under 90% of them singletons; the top ten hold approximately 8%. V usage is TRBV14 and J usage is TRBJ1-2, with 9 positions matching TRBD1. The sample comprised peripheral blood. The TCR was taken from a human donor with active COVID-19. The donor label of this sample is uncertain. The chain's CDR3 is CASSHGQGITSF. CDR3 DNA sequence: TGTGCCAGCAGCCACGGACAGGGGATAACTTCTTTC.